This T cell receptor beta chain was profiled in a study of cytomegalovirus exposure and HLA in healthy donors. Comment on this clone: Its antigen remains unidentified.

60 Vbeta and 13 Jbeta primers were used in PCR. Repertoires were generated with immunoSEQ multiplex PCR, while TCRdb's copy carries only in-frame clones and drops some. The sample carries 80,000 to 95,000 clones, over 65% recorded once. Germline V gene lookup returns CDR1 SGDLS and CDR2 YYNGEE. This CDR3 has 12 residues. The V end was cut by 4 bases, the J end by 6 bases, with 10 bases between. Study results and caveats: The authors considered a cluster of highly shared sequence variants likely to be a sequencing artifact.

The sequencing sample was made of PBMCs. The V gene is TRBV9, the J gene TRBJ1-1; D perhaps matches TRBD1 (6 bases). This receptor was taken from a young woman in good health and CMV-seropositive. The CDR3 DNA sequence: TGTGCCAGCAGCCGAGAGGGGGCTGAAGCTTTCTTT. Its protein product is CASSREGAEAFF.